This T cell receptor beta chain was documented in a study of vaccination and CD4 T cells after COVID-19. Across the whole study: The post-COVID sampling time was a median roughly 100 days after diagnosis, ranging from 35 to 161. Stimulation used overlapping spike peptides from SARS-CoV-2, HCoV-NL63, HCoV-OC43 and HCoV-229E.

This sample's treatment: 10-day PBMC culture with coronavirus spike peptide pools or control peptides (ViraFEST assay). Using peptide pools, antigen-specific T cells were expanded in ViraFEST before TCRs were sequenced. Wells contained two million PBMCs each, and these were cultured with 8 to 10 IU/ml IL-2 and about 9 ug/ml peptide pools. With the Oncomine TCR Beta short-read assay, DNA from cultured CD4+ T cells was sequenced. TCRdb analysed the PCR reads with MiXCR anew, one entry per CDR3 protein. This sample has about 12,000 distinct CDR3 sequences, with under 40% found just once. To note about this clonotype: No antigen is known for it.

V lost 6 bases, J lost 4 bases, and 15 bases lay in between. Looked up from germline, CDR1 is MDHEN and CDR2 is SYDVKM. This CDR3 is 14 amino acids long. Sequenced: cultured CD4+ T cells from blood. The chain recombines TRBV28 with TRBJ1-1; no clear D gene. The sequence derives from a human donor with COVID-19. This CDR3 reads CASRPREPVTEAFF. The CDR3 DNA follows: TGTGCCAGCAGACCCCGGGAACCGGTCACTGAAGCTTTCTTT.